This entry is about one TCR beta chain. This entry belongs to a study of blood T cell repertoires in COVID-19. The overall study: The United States, Italy and Spain were the sources of the acute and convalescent COVID-19 samples. The analysed material was cDNA or gDNA that came from T cells, B-cell-depleted T cells, or PBMCs.

Original handling: Counts of nucleated cells, estimated from reference gene primer amplification, were obtained. Repertoires were generated with immunoSEQ multiplex PCR, while TCRdb's copy carries only in-frame clones and drops some. V and J calls and clone size follow that table, whereas D and trimming were derived from the DNA. The sample shows approximately 250,000 clones, 70% to 85% of them seen only once. This receptor was identified in a woman aged 40 to 50 who had recovered from COVID-19. The sequencing sample was made of peripheral blood.

The CDR3 DNA is TGCGCCAGCAGCTCAGGGAATTCCTACGAGCAGTACTTC. Translated, it gives CASSSGNSYEQYF. J is TRBJ2-7 and V is TRBV5-1; weak D call: TRBD1 (5 bases). Between the trimmed V and J ends, which lost 3 bases and 1 base, there was a span of 8 bases. The germline V gene has CDR1 SGHRS and CDR2 YFSETQ. The CDR3 sequence is 13 residues long.